This T cell receptor beta chain was captured by sequencing in a study of T-cell reconstitution after alpha-beta-depleted transplantation in children (dated by TCRdb to about 2016). With regard to the full study: Using TCR repertoire profiling, the study followed T-cell immune reconstitution in a quantitative way in children after TCRalphabeta/CD19-depleted allogeneic hematopoietic cell transplantation.

This clonotype was recorded a few times. This receptor's antigen is unknown. No base-level quality is on record; no much larger clone is a single base apart. From the cysteine up to the phenylalanine, the CDR3 has a length of 15 residues. Of all the DNA, just the CDR3 is kept, 45 bases in frame from base 1. From the germline V gene (reference sequence), CDR1 is DFQATT and CDR2 is SNEGSKA. V sheds 0 bases and J sheds 4 bases, leaving 15 bases between their ends. The method behind the library was PCR. For sequencing, an Illumina HiSeq 2500 was employed. To normalize quantification of the TCRbeta repertoire, the TCR libraries were built with molecular barcoding that relied on unique molecular identifiers. TCRdb trimmed public reads at Q25 via fastp, called clones via MiXCR and kept in-frame beta chains. Here each entry gathers all rows of one CDR3 protein and keeps the most common genes and DNA. Across this sample there are roughly 100,000 distinct CDR3 sequences, with 7% to 8% seen only once. The top ten constitute around 15% of the sample.

The treatment or condition tag for this specimen amounts to: allogeneic hematopoietic cell transplantation with graft depleted of TCRalphabeta T cells and CD19 B cells. The children who served as transplant recipients had been given grafts of TCRalphabeta/CD19-depleted allogeneic hematopoietic cells. Paper-wide results and their limitations: The high TCRbeta diversity at day 60 in some patients was ascribed to recipient T cells and intrathymic progenitors that had survived conditioning. The apparently early alphabetaT-cell count recovery about two months after transplant was reportedly dependent on only several hundred rapidly expanded clones derived from non-depleted graft cells. Over subsequent months, a decline in hyperexpanded clone frequencies was noted, and after one year, T-cell counts and TCRbeta diversity were mostly ascribed to newly produced T cells.

The chain employs TRBV20-1 and TRBJ1-2, and the D gene may be TRBD1, 5 bases matching. This receptor was obtained from a boy younger than 10 with acute lymphoblastic leukemia, due to receive a stem cell transplant. The sequencing here drew on PBMCs, taken before TCRalphabeta/CD19-depleted stem cell transplant. The DNA sequence is TGCAGTGCTAGAGATGGCAGGGCCCTTTTCTATGGCTACACCTTC. Protein translation: CSARDGRALFYGYTF.